Listed here is a single TCR beta chain. What it binds is unknown. This entry belongs to a study of OX40 agonist ivuxolimab in advanced cancers. Study-wide points: Circulating CD4+ and CD8+ T cells showed clonal expansion by week 6 at 0.1 to 3.0 mg/kg.

Data came from immunoSEQ multiplex PCR; TCRdb stores just in-frame clones and leaves some out. In the table there are about 98,000 clones, around 88% of which are singletons. Per germline, CDR1 SNHLY and CDR2 FYNNEI. CDR3 size: 13 residues. V shed 3 bases and J shed 6 bases, with 9 bases lying between them. The receptor comes from an adult with an advanced solid tumor such as melanoma, head and neck, liver or kidney cancer. This sequence joins TRBV2 and TRBJ1-5; weak D call: TRBD1 (6 bases). This sample comprised CD4+ or CD8+ T cells sorted from blood, obtained in a trial of the OX40 agonist ivuxolimab. CDR3 in DNA: TGTGCCAGCAGTGAGGGGGCCCGTCAGCCCCAGCATTTT. Protein sequence: CASSEGARQPQHF.